One sample yielded the 7 T cell receptor beta chains listed below, sequenced in a study of cytotoxic CD8 clonotypes in ibrutinib-treated CLL. The assay was immunoSEQ multiplex PCR, and TCRdb's table has in-frame clones only and misses some. The table has approximately 100,000 clones, 55% to 75% seen once; the top ten hold around 37%. The specimen comprised PBMCs, sampled after 24 months of ibrutinib treatment. The receptors were sampled from a human donor with chronic lymphocytic leukemia.

The chain couples TRBV7-3 to TRBJ1-2; D is possibly TRBD1 (5 bases). This CDR3 is built from 16 residues. The germline gives CDR1 SGHTA, CDR2 FQGTGA. Trimming stripped 4 bases from V and 0 bases from J, with 15 bases between. CDR3 sequence (DNA): TGTGCCAGCAGCTCCCCTCGGGCGGGGGCTAACTATGGCTACACCTTC. This encodes CASSSPRAGANYGYTF.

The rearrangement joins TRBV29-1 to TRBJ2-3; no clear D gene. Trimming took 0 bases from V and 0 from J, leaving 13 bases between them. The CDR3 covers 16 residues. Per the germline V gene, CDR1 is SQVTM and CDR2 is ANQGSEA. CDR3 region: CSVEDRLTASTDTQYF. The DNA of the CDR3 is TGCAGCGTTGAAGATAGGTTAACAGCTAGCACAGATACGCAGTATTTT.

The chain couples TRBV5-4 to TRBJ2-7; 7 bases are shared with TRBD2. The CDR3 has 13 amino acids. CDR1 is SGHNT, CDR2 YYREEE, per germline (reference sequence). V lost 3 bases, J lost 4 bases, and 4 bases stayed unmatched. CDR3 region: CASSSGLDYEQYF. The DNA of the CDR3 is TGTGCCAGCAGCTCCGGACTAGATTACGAGCAGTACTTC.

This rearrangement joins TRBV7-6 to TRBJ2-5; D gene ambiguous. The V gene lost 3 bases and the J gene lost 2 bases, with 10 bases spanning the gap. The CDR3 consists of 14 residues. The germline V gene encodes CDR1 SGHVS and CDR2 FNYEAQ. CDR3 loop: CASSFSDGQETQYF. DNA for the CDR3: TGTGCCAGCAGCTTTTCGGACGGACAAGAGACCCAGTACTTC.

This chain connects TRBV6-5 to TRBJ2-3, with 10 bases lining up with TRBD2. CDR3 size: 15 residues. Trimming cost V 6 bases and J 2 bases; bases outside gene matches: 5. Germline CDR1 MNHEY, CDR2 SVGAGI. Here the CDR3 DNA reads TGTGCCAGCAGACAGGGACTAGCGATCACAGATACGCAGTATTTT. Protein: CASRQGLAITDTQYF.

The sample holds a few counts of this clone. The V and J genes are TRBV2 and TRBJ2-7; 11 bases align to TRBD1. Germline V gene sequence: CDR1 SNHLY, CDR2 FYNNEI. The CDR3 is 14 amino acids. V trimming: 5 bases; J trimming: 1 base; junction bases outside the gene matches: 1. CDR3 nucleotides: TGTGCCAGCAGTAGGGACAGGGGGTCCTACGAGCAGTACTTC. Translating gives CASSRDRGSYEQYF.

This clone was counted many times. The chain recombines TRBV4-2 with TRBJ2-3; tentatively, D is TRBD2 (7 bases). With 0 bases removed from V and 5 bases from J, the gap between germline ends came to 12 bases. Looked up from germline, CDR1 is LGHNA and CDR2 is YNFKEQ. This CDR3 has 15 residues. CDR3 sequence (DNA): TGTGCCAGCAGCCAAGATGCGGGGGCCCAAGATACGCAGTATTTT. Protein sequence: CASSQDAGAQDTQYF.